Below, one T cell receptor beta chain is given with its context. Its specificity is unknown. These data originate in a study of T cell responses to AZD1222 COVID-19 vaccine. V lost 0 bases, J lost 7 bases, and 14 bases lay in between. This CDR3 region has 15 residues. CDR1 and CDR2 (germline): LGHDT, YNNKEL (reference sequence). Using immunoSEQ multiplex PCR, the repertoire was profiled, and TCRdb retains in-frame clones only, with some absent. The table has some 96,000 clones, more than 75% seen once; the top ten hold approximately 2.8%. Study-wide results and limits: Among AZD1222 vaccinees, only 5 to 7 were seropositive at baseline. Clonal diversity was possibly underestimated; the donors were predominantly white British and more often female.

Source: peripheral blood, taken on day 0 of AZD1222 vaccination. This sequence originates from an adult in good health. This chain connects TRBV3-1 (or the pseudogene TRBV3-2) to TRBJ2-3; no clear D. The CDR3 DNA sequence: TGTGCCAGCAGCCAAGATATTCGCTCCACGAATACGCAGTATTTT. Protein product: CASSQDIRSTNTQYF.